These T cell receptor beta chains were read from a single sample in a study of cytomegalovirus exposure and HLA in healthy donors. Method: immunoSEQ multiplex PCR; TCRdb's copy keeps in-frame clones and lacks some. The sample shows some 150,000 clones, roughly 80% of them seen only once. Sequenced sample: PBMCs. The origin of the receptors is a female donor in good health and CMV-seronegative. Both conserved end residues are part of each CDR3. D genes are given only for firm matches.

J,D,V,CDR3
TRBJ2-1,TRBD2,TRBV10-3,CATGLAGDNEQFF
TRBJ1-1,TRBD1,TRBV9,CASSVGTGFEAFF
TRBJ2-3,TRBD1,TRBV5-5,CASSLTGASVDTQYF
TRBJ2-5,TRBD2,TRBV2,CAAPAGGGGETQYF
TRBJ2-1,-,TRBV7-9,CASSYLGGVMLDNEQFF
TRBJ2-3,TRBD1,TRBV5-1,CASSLGQGISTDTQYF
TRBJ2-2,-,TRBV7-6,CASSSGLLKLNTGELFF
TRBJ1-2,-,TRBV10-3,CATGQINYGYTF
TRBJ1-1,-,TRBV30,CAWTRGQSNTEAFF
TRBJ2-1,-,TRBV11-1,CASSLSTPRDNEQFF
TRBJ2-1,TRBD2,TRBV19,CASSRGLLNEQFF
TRBJ2-5,-,TRBV7-9,CASSEESRETQYF
TRBJ2-3,-,TRBV25-1,CASSDAASADTQYF
TRBJ2-3,-,TRBV27,CASSSGTPPRSDTQYF
TRBJ2-3,TRBD2,TRBV5-6,CASSFRPVGGTDTQYF
TRBJ2-2,-,TRBV7-6,CASRLDSNTGELFF
TRBJ2-1,-,TRBV6-5,CASSYDSSPYNEQFF
TRBJ2-7,-,TRBV10-3,CAISMEGWEQYF
TRBJ1-6,-,TRBV14,CASSQAHQDRHSPLHF
TRBJ1-1,-,TRBV6-4,CASSEGGGSTEAFF
TRBJ1-6,-,TRBV28,CASSLDTSRNSPLHF
TRBJ1-2,TRBD1,TRBV5-1,CASSPGQDGYGYTF
TRBJ1-1,-,TRBV5-1,CASSLRQPNTEAFF
TRBJ1-4,-,TRBV5-1,CASSLFRGENEKLFF
TRBJ1-4,-,TRBV7-2,CASSRILGGGEKLFF
TRBJ2-1,-,TRBV7-9,CASSRDKSYNEQFF
TRBJ1-1,-,TRBV7-7,CASSLSRDTEAFF
TRBJ2-2,-,TRBV6-1,CASSARISSGELFF
TRBJ1-6,TRBD1,TRBV2,CASRQGAHDNSPLHF
TRBJ2-3,TRBD2,TRBV5-6,CASSQREGGRTDTQYF
TRBJ2-7,-,TRBV2,CASSVGQGLHEQYF
TRBJ2-2,TRBD1,TRBV5-1,CASRLGQGVDTGELFF
TRBJ2-7,-,TRBV4-1,CASSTVGRGPGGYEQYF
TRBJ1-4,-,TRBV7-2,CASSPLGEYNEKLFF
TRBJ2-7,-,TRBV27,CASYRDPYEQYF